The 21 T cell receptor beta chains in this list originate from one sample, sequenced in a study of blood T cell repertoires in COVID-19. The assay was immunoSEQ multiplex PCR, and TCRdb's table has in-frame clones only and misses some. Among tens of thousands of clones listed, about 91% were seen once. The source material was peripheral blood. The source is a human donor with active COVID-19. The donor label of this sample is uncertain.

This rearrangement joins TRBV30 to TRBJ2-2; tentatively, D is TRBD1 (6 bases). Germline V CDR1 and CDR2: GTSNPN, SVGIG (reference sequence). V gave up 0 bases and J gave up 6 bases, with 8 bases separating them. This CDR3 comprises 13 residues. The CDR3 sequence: CAWSVQGPGELFF. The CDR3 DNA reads TGTGCCTGGAGTGTACAGGGCCCCGGGGAGCTGTTTTTT.

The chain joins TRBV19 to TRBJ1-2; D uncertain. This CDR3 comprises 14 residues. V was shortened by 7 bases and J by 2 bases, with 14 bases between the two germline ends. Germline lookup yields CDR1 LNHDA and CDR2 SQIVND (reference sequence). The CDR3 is CASIRNGRNYGYTF. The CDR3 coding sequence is TGTGCCAGTATACGTAACGGGAGAAACTATGGCTACACCTTC. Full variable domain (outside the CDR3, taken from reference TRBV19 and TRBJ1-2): DGGITQSPKYLFRKEGQNVTLSCEQNLNHDAMYWYRQDPGQGLRLIYYSQIVNDFQKGDIAEGYSVSREKKESFPLTVTSAQKNPTAFYLCASIRNGRNYGYTFGSGTRLTVV.

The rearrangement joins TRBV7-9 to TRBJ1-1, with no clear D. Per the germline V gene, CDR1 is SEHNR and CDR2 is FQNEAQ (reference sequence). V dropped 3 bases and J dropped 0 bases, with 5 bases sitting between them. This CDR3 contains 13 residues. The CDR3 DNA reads TGTGCCAGCAGCTTGGCAATGAACACTGAAGCTTTCTTT. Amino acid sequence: CASSLAMNTEAFF.

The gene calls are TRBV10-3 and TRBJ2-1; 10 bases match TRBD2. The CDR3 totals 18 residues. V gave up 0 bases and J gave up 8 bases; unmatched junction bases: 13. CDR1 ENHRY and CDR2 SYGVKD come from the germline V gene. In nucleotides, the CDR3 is TGTGCCATCAGTGAGTCTGACGGGATTCTAGCGGGAGTGGATGAGCAGTTCTTC. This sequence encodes CAISESDGILAGVDEQFF.

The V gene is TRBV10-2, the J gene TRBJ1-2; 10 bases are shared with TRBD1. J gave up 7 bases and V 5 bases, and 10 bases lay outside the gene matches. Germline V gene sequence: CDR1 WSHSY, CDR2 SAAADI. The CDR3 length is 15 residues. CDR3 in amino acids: CASSPGQGGRPGYTF. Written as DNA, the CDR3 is TGCGCCAGCAGTCCCGGACAGGGGGGTCGTCCTGGCTACACCTTC.

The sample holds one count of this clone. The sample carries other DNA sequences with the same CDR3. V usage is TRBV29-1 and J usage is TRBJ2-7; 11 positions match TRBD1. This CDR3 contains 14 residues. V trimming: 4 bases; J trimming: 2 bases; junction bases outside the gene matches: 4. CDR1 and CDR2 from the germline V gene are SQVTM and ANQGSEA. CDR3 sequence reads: CSVGGTGGPYEQYF. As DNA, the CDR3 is TGCAGCGTTGGGGGGACAGGGGGGCCCTACGAGCAGTACTTC.

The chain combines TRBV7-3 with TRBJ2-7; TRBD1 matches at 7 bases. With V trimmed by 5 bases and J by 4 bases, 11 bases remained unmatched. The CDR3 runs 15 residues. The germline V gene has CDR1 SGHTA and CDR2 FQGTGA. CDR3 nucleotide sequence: TGTGCCAGCAGCCCCACCGGGACAGCTCCTTACGAGCAGTACTTC. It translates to CASSPTGTAPYEQYF. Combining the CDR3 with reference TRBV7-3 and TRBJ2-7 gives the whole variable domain GAGVSQTPSNKVTEKGKYVELRCDPISGHTALYWYRQSLGQGPEFLIYFQGTGAADDSGLPNDRFFAVRPEGSVSTLKIQRTERGDSAVYLCASSPTGTAPYEQYFGPGTRLTVT.

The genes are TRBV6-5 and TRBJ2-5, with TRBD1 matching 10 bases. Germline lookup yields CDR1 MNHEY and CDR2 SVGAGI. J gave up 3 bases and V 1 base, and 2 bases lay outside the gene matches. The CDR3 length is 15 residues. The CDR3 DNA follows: TGTGCCAGCAGTTACTGGGGACAGGGGAAAGAGACCCAGTACTTC. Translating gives CASSYWGQGKETQYF.

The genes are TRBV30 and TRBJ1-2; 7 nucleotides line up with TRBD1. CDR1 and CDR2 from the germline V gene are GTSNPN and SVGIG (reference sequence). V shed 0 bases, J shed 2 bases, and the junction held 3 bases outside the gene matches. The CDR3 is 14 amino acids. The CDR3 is CAWSVPRGNYGYTF. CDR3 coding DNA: TGTGCCTGGAGTGTACCCAGGGGGAACTATGGCTACACCTTC. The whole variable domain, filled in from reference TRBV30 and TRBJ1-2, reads SQTIHQWPATLVQPVGSPLSLECTVEGTSNPNLYWYRQAAGRGLQLLFYSVGIGQISSEVPQNLSASRPQDRQFILSSKKLLLSDSGFYLCAWSVPRGNYGYTFGSGTRLTVV.

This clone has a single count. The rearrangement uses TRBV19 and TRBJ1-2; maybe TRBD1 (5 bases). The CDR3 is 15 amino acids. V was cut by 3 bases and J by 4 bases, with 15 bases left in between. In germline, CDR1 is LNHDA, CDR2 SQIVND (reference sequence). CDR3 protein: CASSIDSYSFYGYTF. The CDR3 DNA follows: TGTGCCAGTAGTATTGACAGCTACTCGTTCTATGGCTACACCTTC.

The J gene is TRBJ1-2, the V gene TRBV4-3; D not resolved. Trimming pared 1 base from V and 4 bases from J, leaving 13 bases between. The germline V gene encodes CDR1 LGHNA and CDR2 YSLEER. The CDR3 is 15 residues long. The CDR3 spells CASSQGQAVTYGYTF. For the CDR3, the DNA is TGCGCCAGCAGCCAAGGCCAAGCGGTTACCTATGGCTACACCTTC.

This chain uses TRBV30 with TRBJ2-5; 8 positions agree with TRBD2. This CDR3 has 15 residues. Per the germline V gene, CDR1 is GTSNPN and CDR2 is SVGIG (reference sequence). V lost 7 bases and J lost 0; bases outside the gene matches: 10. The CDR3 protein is CASLARSGNQETQYF. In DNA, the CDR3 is TGTGCCTCACTAGCGCGTAGCGGGAACCAAGAGACCCAGTACTTC.

The CDR3 nucleotides read TGCAGCGTTGAAGTAAGGACATCGTCCTACGAGCAGTACTTC. Encoded protein: CSVEVRTSSYEQYF. The chain employs TRBV29-1 and TRBJ2-7, with D maybe TRBD1 (5 bases). CDR1 SQVTM and CDR2 ANQGSEA come from the germline V gene. The CDR3 length is 14 residues. V lost 1 base and J 1 base, leaving 11 bases between the germline ends.

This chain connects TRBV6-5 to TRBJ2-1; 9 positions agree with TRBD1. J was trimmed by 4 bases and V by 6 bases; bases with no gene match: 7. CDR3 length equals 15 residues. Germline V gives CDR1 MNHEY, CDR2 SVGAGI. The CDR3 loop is CASREGGQGYNEQFF. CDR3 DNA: TGTGCCAGCAGGGAGGGGGGACAGGGTTACAATGAGCAGTTCTTC.

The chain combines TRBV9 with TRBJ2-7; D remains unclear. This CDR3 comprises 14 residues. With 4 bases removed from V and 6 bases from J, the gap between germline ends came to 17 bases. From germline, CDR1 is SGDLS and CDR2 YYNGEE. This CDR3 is CASSPFDSFGEQYF. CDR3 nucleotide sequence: TGTGCCAGCAGCCCTTTTGACTCTTTCGGCGAGCAGTACTTC.

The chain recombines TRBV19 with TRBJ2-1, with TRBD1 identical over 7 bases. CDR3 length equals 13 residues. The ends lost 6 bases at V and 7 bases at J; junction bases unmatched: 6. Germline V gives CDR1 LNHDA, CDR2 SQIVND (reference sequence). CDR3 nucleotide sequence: TGTGCCAGTAGCCCGACAGGGTGGAATGAGCAGTTCTTC. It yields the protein CASSPTGWNEQFF.

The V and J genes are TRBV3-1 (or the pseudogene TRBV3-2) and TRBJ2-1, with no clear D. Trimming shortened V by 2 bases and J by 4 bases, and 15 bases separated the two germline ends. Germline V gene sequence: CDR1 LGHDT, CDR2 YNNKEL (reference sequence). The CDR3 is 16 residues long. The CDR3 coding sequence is TGTGCCAGCAGCCAACTCGACATGGCACCATACAATGAGCAGTTCTTC. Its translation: CASSQLDMAPYNEQFF.

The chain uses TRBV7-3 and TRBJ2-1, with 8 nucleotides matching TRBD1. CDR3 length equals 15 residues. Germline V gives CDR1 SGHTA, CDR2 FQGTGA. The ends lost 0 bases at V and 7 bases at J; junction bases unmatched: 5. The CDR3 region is CASSLTGDRTNEQFF. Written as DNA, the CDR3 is TGTGCCAGCAGCTTAACGGGGGACAGGACAAATGAGCAGTTCTTC.

The CDR3 sequence is CASVRGGAADTQYF. Written as DNA, the CDR3 is TGTGCCAGTGTACGCGGGGGGGCTGCAGATACGCAGTATTTT. The chain carries TRBV7-8 and TRBJ2-3; 9 bases align to TRBD2. Germline CDR1 reads SGHVS; CDR2 reads FQNEAQ. The CDR3 runs to 14 residues. The V gene end was trimmed by 9 bases and the J gene end by 4 bases; junction bases not matched to a gene: 8.

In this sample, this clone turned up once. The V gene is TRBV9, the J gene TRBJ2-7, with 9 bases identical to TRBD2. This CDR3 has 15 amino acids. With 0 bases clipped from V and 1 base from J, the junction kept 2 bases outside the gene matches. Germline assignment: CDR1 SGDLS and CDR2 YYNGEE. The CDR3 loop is CASSVEGLASYEQYF. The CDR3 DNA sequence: TGTGCCAGCAGCGTAGAGGGACTAGCTTCCTACGAGCAGTACTTC. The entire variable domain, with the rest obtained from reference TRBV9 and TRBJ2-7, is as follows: DSGVTQTPKHLITATGQRVTLRCSPRSGDLSVYWYQQSLDQGLQFLIQYYNGEERAKGNILERFSAQQFPDLHSELNLSSLELGDSALYFCASSVEGLASYEQYFGPGTRLTVT.

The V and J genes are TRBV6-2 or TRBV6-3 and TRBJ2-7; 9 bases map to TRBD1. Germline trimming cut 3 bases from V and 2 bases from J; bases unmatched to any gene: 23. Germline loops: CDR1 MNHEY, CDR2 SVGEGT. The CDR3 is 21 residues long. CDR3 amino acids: CASSYPLNGTGIQLLTYEQYF. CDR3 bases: TGTGCCAGCAGTTATCCCCTAAACGGGACAGGGATCCAACTCCTGACCTACGAGCAGTACTTC.